The 17 T cell receptor beta chains reported below all come from one sample, sequenced in a study of blood T cell repertoires in COVID-19. Generated by immunoSEQ multiplex PCR, the TCRdb table keeps only in-frame clones and is missing some. The table records approximately 250,000 clones, roughly 85% of them present only once. Sequencing was performed on peripheral blood. The receptors here all came from a man in his forties or fifties with COVID-19, enrolled during active disease.

This chain uses TRBV5-1 with TRBJ2-3; a weak D match, TRBD1 (5 bases). From germline, CDR1 is SGHRS and CDR2 YFSETQ. Deletions cut 7 bases from V and 7 bases from J, with 22 bases between. The CDR3 runs to 15 residues. The CDR3 DNA follows: TGCGCCAGCGGTCGGCAGGGCTCTGAAGTAAATACGCAGTATTTT. Amino acid sequence: CASGRQGSEVNTQYF. The whole variable domain, remainder taken from reference TRBV5-1 and TRBJ2-3, is KAGVTQTPRYLIKTRGQQVTLSCSPISGHRSVSWYQQTPGQGLQFLFEYFSETQRNKGNFPGRFSGRQFSNSRSEMNVSTLELGDSALYLCASGRQGSEVNTQYFGPGTRLTVL.

Of note for this clone: In the same sample, other DNA sequences code for this CDR3. V is TRBV12-3 or TRBV12-4 and J is TRBJ1-1; TRBD1 is a possible D gene (6 bases). The CDR3 sequence is 13 residues long. The V end was cut by 3 bases, the J end by 5 bases, with 10 bases between. The CDR3 nucleotides are TGTGCCAGCAGTTTGGGAGGGGGGACTGAAGCTTTCTTT. This translates into CASSLGGGTEAFF.

This chain links TRBV5-1 with TRBJ1-2; TRBD1 might be the D (6 bases). Deletions cut 0 bases from V and 6 bases from J, with 18 bases between. The CDR3 has 16 residues. Germline CDR1 and CDR2: SGHRS and YFSETQ. The CDR3 sequence is CASSLASLGALNGYTF. In DNA, the CDR3 is TGCGCCAGCAGCTTGGCCAGCCTGGGGGCGCTTAATGGCTACACCTTC. The whole variable domain, filled in from reference TRBV5-1 and TRBJ1-2, reads KAGVTQTPRYLIKTRGQQVTLSCSPISGHRSVSWYQQTPGQGLQFLFEYFSETQRNKGNFPGRFSGRQFSNSRSEMNVSTLELGDSALYLCASSLASLGALNGYTFGSGTRLTVV.

V and J are TRBV4-3 and TRBJ2-3; maybe TRBD1 (6 bases). From germline, CDR1 is LGHNA and CDR2 YSLEER. Trimming left V 3 bases short and J 2 bases short, with 12 bases between. This CDR3 spans 15 amino acids. The CDR3 nucleotides read TGCGCCAGCAGCCAGACGGGACACGTCACAGATACGCAGTATTTT. Encoded protein: CASSQTGHVTDTQYF.

J is TRBJ1-1 and V is TRBV6-6; D is possibly TRBD1 (6 bases). Germline loops: CDR1 MNHNY, CDR2 SVGAGI (reference sequence). The CDR3 has 12 residues. Trimming left V 6 bases short and J 8 bases short, with 13 bases between. The CDR3, as DNA: TGTGCCAGCAGCCCCAGGGGTGGGGAAGCTTTCTTT. This translates into CASSPRGGEAFF.

V is TRBV5-4 and J is TRBJ2-7, with 11 bases that match TRBD1. CDR1 and CDR2 (germline): SGHNT, YYREEE (reference sequence). The V and J ends lost 3 bases and 5 bases, in that order; junction bases with no gene match: 4. This CDR3 has 14 amino acids. Here the CDR3 DNA reads TGTGCCAGCAGCTCTTGGGACAGGGGGAACGAGCAGTACTTC. This translates into CASSSWDRGNEQYF.

This clone was found a few times. Written as DNA, the CDR3 is TGCGCCAGCAGTCGGGGACTAGCGGGGGGTAACTACAATGAGCAGTTCTTC. The encoded protein is CASSRGLAGGNYNEQFF. The rearrangement links TRBV4-1 to TRBJ2-1; 15 positions match TRBD2. This CDR3 spans 17 amino acids. The V gene end was trimmed by 6 bases and the J gene end by 3 bases; junction bases not matched to a gene: 6. Germline lookup yields CDR1 MGHRA and CDR2 YSYEKL.

The rearrangement joins TRBV7-9 to TRBJ1-1, with D unresolved. CDR3 size: 12 residues. V shed 4 bases and J shed 7 bases, with 10 bases lying between them. Germline lookup yields CDR1 SEHNR and CDR2 FQNEAQ (reference sequence). CDR3 region: CASSYTTNEAFF. In nucleotides, the CDR3 is TGTGCCAGCAGCTATACGACAAATGAAGCTTTCTTT.

This clone was found a few times. One junction end does not reproduce the germline sequence, and a read error may be involved. The chain has TRBV28 and TRBJ2-7; D is unclear. The germline V gene has CDR1 MDHEN and CDR2 SYDVKM. This CDR3 has 10 amino acids. The chain's CDR3 is CASGASSENF. In DNA, the CDR3 is TGTGCCAGCGGCGCGTCGTCGGAGAACTTC. Full variable domain (remainder filled in from reference TRBV28 and TRBJ2-7): DVKVTQSSRYLVKRTGEKVFLECVQDMDHENMFWYRQDPGLGLRLIYFSYDVKMKEKGDIPEGYSVSREKKERFSLILESASTNQTSMYLCASGASSENFGPGTRLTVT.

The V and J genes are TRBV2 and TRBJ1-2, with D uncertain. CDR3 length: 12 residues. Trimming removed 6 bases from V and 4 bases from J, with 9 bases in between. Germline assignment: CDR1 SNHLY and CDR2 FYNNEI. CDR3 amino acids: CASRWAAYGYTF. CDR3 bases: TGTGCCAGCAGGTGGGCCGCCTATGGCTACACCTTC.

This clone showed up just a few times. The V and J genes are TRBV9 and TRBJ2-1; D remains unclear. With 0 bases removed from V and 0 bases from J, the gap between germline ends came to 7 bases. The V gene's germline CDR1 is SGDLS and CDR2 YYNGEE. The CDR3 has 15 residues. CDR3 bases: TGTGCCAGCAGCGTAGGGAGTAGCTCCTACAATGAGCAGTTCTTC. Its translation is CASSVGSSSYNEQFF.

This clone has only one observation. The genes are TRBV7-3 and TRBJ2-3; D is perhaps TRBD2 (5 bases). CDR3 length equals 18 residues. Germline V gene lookup returns CDR1 SGHTA and CDR2 FQGTGA. The ends were cut back, 1 base at V and 5 bases at J, with 22 bases in the middle. CDR3: CASSLRGPSGRGLDTQYF. CDR3 DNA sequence: TGTGCCAGCAGCTTAAGAGGTCCGAGCGGACGGGGTTTAGATACGCAGTATTTT. The full variable domain, completed using reference TRBV7-3 and TRBJ2-3, is GAGVSQTPSNKVTEKGKYVELRCDPISGHTALYWYRQSLGQGPEFLIYFQGTGAADDSGLPNDRFFAVRPEGSVSTLKIQRTERGDSAVYLCASSLRGPSGRGLDTQYFGPGTRLTVL.

The chain joins TRBV12-3 or TRBV12-4 to TRBJ2-3; D ambiguous. V lost 6 bases and J lost 0, with 4 bases in between. The CDR3 extends over 12 amino acids. The chain's CDR3 is CASSSSTDTQYF. The CDR3 nucleotides are TGTGCCAGCAGCTCTAGCACAGATACGCAGTATTTT.

This sequence joins TRBV28 and TRBJ1-2; TRBD1 matches 9 bases. This CDR3 spans 13 amino acids. Germline V gene lookup returns CDR1 MDHEN and CDR2 SYDVKM. V shed 5 bases, J shed 8 bases, and the junction held 6 bases outside the gene matches. CDR3 nucleotides: TGTGCCAGCAGTCCTACAGGGGGCTTGGGCTACACCTTC. Protein: CASSPTGGLGYTF.

The chain recombines TRBV7-2 with TRBJ2-2; 10 bases line up with TRBD2. Per the germline V gene, CDR1 is SGHTA and CDR2 is FQGNSA. V was clipped by 3 bases and J by 4 bases; unmatched bases: 2. This CDR3 contains 15 residues. The CDR3: CASSLSSGSTGELFF. The CDR3 DNA reads TGTGCCAGCAGCTTGTCTAGCGGGAGCACCGGGGAGCTGTTTTTT.

This sequence joins TRBV7-3 and TRBJ1-2; tentatively, D is TRBD1 (6 bases). The CDR3 is made up of 15 amino acids. Germline CDR1 is SGHTA and CDR2 is FQGTGA. V lost 5 bases to trimming and J lost 6 bases, with 19 bases between them. The CDR3 DNA reads TGTGCCAGCAGCCGTTCCGGGACACAAAGGGATGGCTACACCTTC. This sequence encodes CASSRSGTQRDGYTF.

This chain uses TRBV5-4 with TRBJ2-6; D call uncertain. The V end lost 4 bases, the J end lost 4 bases, and 6 bases lay between the germline ends. Germline-derived CDR1 and CDR2 are SGHNT and YYREEE (reference sequence). The CDR3 is 13 amino acids. Written as DNA, the CDR3 is TGTGCCAGCAGCCCCCAGGGGGCCAACGTCCTGACTTTC. Protein: CASSPQGANVLTF.